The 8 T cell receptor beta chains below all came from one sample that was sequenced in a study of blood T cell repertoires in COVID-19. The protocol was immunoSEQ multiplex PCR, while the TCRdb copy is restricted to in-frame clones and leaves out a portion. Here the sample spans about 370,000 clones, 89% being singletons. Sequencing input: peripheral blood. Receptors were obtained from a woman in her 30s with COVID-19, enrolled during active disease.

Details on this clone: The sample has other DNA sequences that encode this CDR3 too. The CDR3 DNA sequence: TGTGCCACCAGTGATTTGCGAGAGACCCAGTACTTC. Residues: CATSDLRETQYF. The chain joins TRBV24-1 to TRBJ2-5; D gene ambiguous. Germline V lookup: CDR1 KGHDR, CDR2 SFDVKD. CDR3 size: 12 residues. V was shortened by 0 bases and J by 4 bases, with 2 bases between the two germline ends.

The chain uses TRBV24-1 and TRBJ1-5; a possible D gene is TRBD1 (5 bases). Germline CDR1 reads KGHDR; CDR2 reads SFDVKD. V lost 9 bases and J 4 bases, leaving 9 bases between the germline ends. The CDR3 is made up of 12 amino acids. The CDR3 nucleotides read TGTGCCACCGGGGGGGGTAATCAGCCCCAGCATTTT. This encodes CATGGGNQPQHF.

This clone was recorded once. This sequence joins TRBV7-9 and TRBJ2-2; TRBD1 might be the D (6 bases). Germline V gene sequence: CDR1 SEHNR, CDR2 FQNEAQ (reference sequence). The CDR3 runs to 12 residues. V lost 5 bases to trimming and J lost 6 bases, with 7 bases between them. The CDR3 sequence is CASSQGSGELFF. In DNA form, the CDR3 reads TGTGCCAGCAGCCAGGGGTCCGGGGAGCTGTTTTTT.

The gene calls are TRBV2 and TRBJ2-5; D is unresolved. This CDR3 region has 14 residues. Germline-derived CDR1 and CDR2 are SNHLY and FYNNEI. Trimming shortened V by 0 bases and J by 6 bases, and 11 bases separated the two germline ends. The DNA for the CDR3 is TGTGCCAGCAGTGAAGCCCAACAGTCCAAGACCCAGTACTTC. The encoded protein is CASSEAQQSKTQYF. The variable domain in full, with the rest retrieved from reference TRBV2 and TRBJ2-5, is EPEVTQTPSHQVTQMGQEVILRCVPISNHLYFYWYRQILGQKVEFLVSFYNNEISEKSEIFDDQFSVERPDGSNFTLKIRSTKLEDSAMYFCASSEAQQSKTQYFGPGTRLLVL.

This CDR3 reads CANRAGDRADTQYF. The CDR3 nucleotides read TGTGCCAACAGAGCGGGAGATAGGGCAGATACGCAGTATTTT. The chain employs TRBV10-3 and TRBJ2-3; 8 nucleotides line up with TRBD2. CDR1 ENHRY and CDR2 SYGVKD come from the germline V gene. Losses at the gene ends were 10 bases for V and 4 bases for J; bases not matched to a gene: 10. The CDR3 runs 14 residues.

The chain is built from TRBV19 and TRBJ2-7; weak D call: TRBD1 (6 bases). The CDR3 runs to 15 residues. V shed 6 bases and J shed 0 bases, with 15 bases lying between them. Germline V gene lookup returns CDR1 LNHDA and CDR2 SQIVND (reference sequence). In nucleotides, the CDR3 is TGTGCCAGTAGCATCTCAGACAGGAGCTCCTACGAGCAGTACTTC. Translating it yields CASSISDRSSYEQYF.

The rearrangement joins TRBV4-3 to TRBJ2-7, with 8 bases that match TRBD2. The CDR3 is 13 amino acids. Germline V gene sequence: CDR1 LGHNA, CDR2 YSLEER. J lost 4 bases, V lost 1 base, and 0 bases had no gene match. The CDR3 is CASSQASGYEQYF. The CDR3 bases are TGCGCCAGCAGCCAAGCTAGCGGGTACGAGCAGTACTTC.

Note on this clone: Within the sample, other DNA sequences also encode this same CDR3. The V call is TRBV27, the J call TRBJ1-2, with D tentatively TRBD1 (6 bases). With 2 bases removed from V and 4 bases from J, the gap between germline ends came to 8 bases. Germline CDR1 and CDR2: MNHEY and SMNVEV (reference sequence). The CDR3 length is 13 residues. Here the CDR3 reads CASSLRGGYGYTF. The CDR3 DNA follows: TGTGCCAGCAGTTTAAGGGGGGGCTATGGCTACACCTTC.